The 28 T cell receptor beta chains below were found in one sample sequenced in a study of blood T cell repertoires in COVID-19. Sequenced by immunoSEQ multiplex PCR; TCRdb stores in-frame clones only, minus some. The profile shows 150,000 to 200,000 clones, about 86% of them singletons. The sequencing input was peripheral blood. These receptors came from a woman between 65 and 79 years old with COVID-19, enrolled during active disease.

This clone showed up just once. The chain employs TRBV3-1 (or the pseudogene TRBV3-2) and TRBJ2-3; tentative D call: TRBD2 (5 bases). V lost 4 bases to trimming and J lost 4 bases, with 12 bases between them. The CDR3 contains 14 residues. Looked up from germline, CDR1 is LGHDT and CDR2 is YNNKEL (reference sequence). CDR3 residues: CASSLEGNADTQYF. For the CDR3, the DNA is TGTGCCAGCAGCCTCGAGGGTAACGCAGATACGCAGTATTTT.

The chain links TRBV7-2 to TRBJ2-5, with 8 bases fitting TRBD1. In germline, CDR1 is SGHTA, CDR2 FQGNSA. The CDR3 spans 14 residues. V dropped 5 bases and J dropped 1; count of bases not matched to a gene: 3. In DNA form, the CDR3 reads TGTGCCAGCAGCCCACAGGGGGGCCAAGAGACCCAGTACTTC. Translated: CASSPQGGQETQYF.

The chain couples TRBV5-5 to TRBJ1-4, with 9 bases that match TRBD1. The CDR3 extends over 16 amino acids. In germline, CDR1 is SGHKS, CDR2 YYEKEE (reference sequence). J gave up 8 bases and V 2 bases, and 10 bases lay outside the gene matches. CDR3 in amino acids: CASSFGTGPDWEKLFF. CDR3 sequence (DNA): TGTGCCAGCAGCTTTGGGACAGGGCCCGATTGGGAAAAACTGTTTTTT.

The rearrangement links TRBV5-1 to TRBJ2-5, with 8 bases fitting TRBD2. The germline V gene has CDR1 SGHRS and CDR2 YFSETQ. Trimming took 1 base from V and 2 from J; bases not matched to a gene: 7. The CDR3 runs to 16 residues. The CDR3, as DNA: TGCGCCAGCAGCTTGTGGGGTAGCGGGAATCAAGAGACCCAGTACTTC. Encoded protein: CASSLWGSGNQETQYF.

The chain recombines TRBV10-3 with TRBJ2-5; maybe TRBD1 (6 bases). The CDR3 spans 16 residues. The germline V gene encodes CDR1 ENHRY and CDR2 SYGVKD. V was clipped by 2 bases and J by 4 bases, with 17 bases between them. The CDR3 loop is CAISETPTGRAETQYF. CDR3 bases: TGTGCCATCAGTGAGACCCCTACAGGGCGGGCAGAGACCCAGTACTTC.

This rearrangement joins TRBV19 to TRBJ1-1, with D hard to call. Trimming cost V 3 bases and J 7 bases, with 6 bases left between them. The length of the CDR3 is 11 residues. CDR1 LNHDA and CDR2 SQIVND come from the germline V gene (reference sequence). CDR3 sequence reads: CASSIGLEAFF. The CDR3 DNA reads TGTGCCAGTAGTATCGGACTTGAAGCTTTCTTT.

The V gene is TRBV7-8, the J gene TRBJ2-5; unclear D gene. The CDR3 extends over 12 amino acids. With 5 bases removed from V and 5 bases from J, the gap between germline ends came to 9 bases. Germline V gene lookup returns CDR1 SGHVS and CDR2 FQNEAQ. The CDR3 is CASSRDGETQYF. The CDR3 DNA reads as TGTGCCAGCAGCCGAGACGGGGAGACCCAGTACTTC.

In nucleotides, the CDR3 is TGTGCCAGCAGCCCAGATTATAGCAATCAGCCCCAGCATTTT. It translates to CASSPDYSNQPQHF. The V call is TRBV7-2, the J call TRBJ1-5; D uncertain. V was cut by 5 bases and J by 0 bases, with 8 bases left in between. Germline CDR1 is SGHTA and CDR2 is FQGNSA. The CDR3 loop spans 14 amino acids.

This rearrangement joins TRBV5-1 to TRBJ2-3, with D possibly TRBD1 on 6 matching bases. From germline, CDR1 is SGHRS and CDR2 YFSETQ. V lost 0 bases and J lost 4, with 9 bases in between. This CDR3 has 14 residues. The DNA for the CDR3 is TGCGCCAGCAGCTTGGAAGGGGGTCCAGATACGCAGTATTTT. Amino acid sequence: CASSLEGGPDTQYF.

The chain couples TRBV7-6 to TRBJ2-5, with 10 bases identical to TRBD1. This CDR3 contains 17 residues. The J segment lost 1 base and the V segment lost 4 bases, leaving 9 bases of the junction unmatched. Germline loops: CDR1 SGHVS, CDR2 FNYEAQ. CDR3 in DNA: TGTGCCAGCAGCTCCCCCCGGGACAGGGGACGCCAAGAGACCCAGTACTTC. It translates to CASSSPRDRGRQETQYF.

This clone occurred a few times. This specimen includes other DNA sequences encoding the same CDR3. V usage is TRBV5-1 and J usage is TRBJ2-2; 8 nucleotides match TRBD2. Germline V gene sequence: CDR1 SGHRS, CDR2 YFSETQ. The CDR3 has 18 residues. After removal of 0 bases from V and 0 bases from J, the junction contained 7 bases not matched to a gene. The CDR3 DNA sequence: TGCGCCAGCAGCTTGGACAGTAGCGGGGCTGCGAACACCGGGGAGCTGTTTTTT. Protein sequence: CASSLDSSGAANTGELFF.

The chain employs TRBV19 and TRBJ2-7, with 8 nucleotides matching TRBD1. CDR3 length equals 13 residues. From germline, CDR1 is LNHDA and CDR2 SQIVND (reference sequence). Germline trimming cut 5 bases from V and 5 bases from J; bases unmatched to any gene: 5. CDR3 loop: CASSAGTGHEQYF. The DNA of the CDR3 is TGTGCCAGTAGTGCGGGGACAGGACACGAGCAGTACTTC.

The chain links TRBV12-3 or TRBV12-4 to TRBJ2-1; D possibly corresponds to TRBD1 (6 bases). The CDR3 totals 13 residues. Trimming took off 6 bases at V and 0 bases at J, with 6 bases between the two ends. CDR3 nucleotide sequence: TGTGCCAGCAGGGACAGCTCCTACAATGAGCAGTTCTTC. Translating gives CASRDSSYNEQFF.

This clone was counted between two and nine times. The V call is TRBV6-2 or TRBV6-3, the J call TRBJ1-3; no definite D call. Trimming pared 0 bases from V and 2 bases from J, leaving 11 bases between. There are 16 residues in the CDR3. Germline V gives CDR1 MNHEY, CDR2 SVGEGT. The CDR3 spells CASSYSVGETGNTIYF. CDR3 DNA: TGTGCCAGCAGTTACTCGGTCGGAGAGACTGGAAACACCATATATTTT.

In DNA, the CDR3 is TGTGCCAGCAGTGAAATAGGGAGTAATTCACCCCTCCACTTT. Residues: CASSEIGSNSPLHF. The J gene is TRBJ1-6, the V gene TRBV6-1, with D unclear. V was shortened by 2 bases and J by 6 bases, with 8 bases between the two germline ends. The CDR3 extends over 14 amino acids. Looked up from germline, CDR1 is MNHNS and CDR2 is SASEGT.

This clone appeared a single time. The genes are TRBV5-4 and TRBJ1-2; 7 positions agree with TRBD1. This CDR3 comprises 15 residues. V lost 0 bases, J lost 4 bases, and 6 bases stayed unmatched. Germline CDR1 and CDR2: SGHNT and YYREEE (reference sequence). The CDR3 spells CASSLDPGGSYGYTF. CDR3 in DNA: TGTGCCAGCAGCTTGGATCCAGGGGGGAGCTATGGCTACACCTTC.

J is TRBJ2-7 and V is TRBV19, with 11 bases lining up with TRBD1. Germline loops: CDR1 LNHDA, CDR2 SQIVND (reference sequence). Losses at the gene ends were 8 bases for V and 2 bases for J; bases not matched to a gene: 2. The CDR3 is 13 amino acids. The chain's CDR3 is CASGGQGAYEQYF. In nucleotides, the CDR3 is TGTGCCAGTGGGGGACAGGGGGCCTACGAGCAGTACTTC.

This clone appeared a few times. The chain recombines TRBV5-6 with TRBJ2-7, with a possible D match to TRBD1 (6 bases). The germline V gene has CDR1 SGHDT and CDR2 YYEEEE. The CDR3 extends over 15 amino acids. The V gene lost 3 bases and the J gene lost 0 bases, with 13 bases spanning the gap. The CDR3 coding sequence is TGTGCCAGCAGCTCAGACAGGTTATACTCCTACGAGCAGTACTTC. Protein product: CASSSDRLYSYEQYF.

This clone was counted a few times. This chain uses TRBV2 with TRBJ1-2; a weak D match, TRBD1 (5 bases). The CDR3 is 15 amino acids. Germline V gives CDR1 SNHLY, CDR2 FYNNEI. Trimming cost V 7 bases and J 2 bases, with 17 bases left between them. The CDR3 DNA is TGTGCCAGCACCAGCCGGGACTCCACGAACTATGGCTACACCTTC. Translation: CASTSRDSTNYGYTF.

This clone is a singleton in its sample. CDR3 nucleotides: TGTGCCAGCAGCGTAGCAGCGGGCGGCCCTTCCTACGAGCAGTACTTC. Its translation: CASSVAAGGPSYEQYF. The chain is built from TRBV9 and TRBJ2-7, with D possibly TRBD2 on 6 matching bases. Germline CDR1 and CDR2: SGDLS and YYNGEE. The CDR3 totals 16 residues. The V end lost 0 bases, the J end lost 1 base, and 14 bases lay between the germline ends.

The rearrangement uses TRBV6-6 and TRBJ2-1, with 9 positions matching TRBD1. The CDR3 has 16 residues. J lost 13 bases, V lost 2 bases, and 15 bases had no gene match. Germline values: CDR1 MNHNY, CDR2 SVGAGI (reference sequence). The CDR3 DNA reads as TGTGCCAGCAGTTACCCTCCGGGACAGGGAATTGGTGAACAGTTCTTC. Translated, it gives CASSYPPGQGIGEQFF.

This rearrangement joins TRBV15 to TRBJ1-2; TRBD1 agrees at 7 bases. In germline, CDR1 is LNHNV, CDR2 YYDKDF (reference sequence). J gave up 5 bases and V 5 bases, and 5 bases lay outside the gene matches. This CDR3 contains 13 residues. In DNA form, the CDR3 reads TGTGCCACCAGCGGGGGACAGTCATATGGCTACACCTTC. Its protein product is CATSGGQSYGYTF.

V usage is TRBV27 and J usage is TRBJ2-7; 7 bases map to TRBD1. The CDR3 has 15 residues. With V trimmed by 5 bases and J by 5 bases, 12 bases remained unmatched. Germline assignment: CDR1 MNHEY and CDR2 SMNVEV (reference sequence). The CDR3 sequence is CASSATGASHHEQYF. Written as DNA, the CDR3 is TGTGCCAGCAGTGCCACAGGGGCCTCACATCACGAGCAGTACTTC.

The CDR3 is CASSPDRPGSYEQYF. CDR3 DNA sequence: TGTGCCAGCAGCCCGGACAGACCGGGCTCCTACGAGCAGTACTTC. This rearrangement joins TRBV5-4 to TRBJ2-7; D may be TRBD1 (6 bases). There are 15 residues in the CDR3. Germline lookup yields CDR1 SGHNT and CDR2 YYREEE (reference sequence). V lost 4 bases to trimming and J lost 0 bases, with 14 bases between them.

This clone has just a few counts. The rearrangement joins TRBV10-2 to TRBJ1-2, with 7 bases lining up with TRBD1. There are 12 residues in the CDR3. Germline values: CDR1 WSHSY, CDR2 SAAADI. J was trimmed by 6 bases and V by 8 bases; bases with no gene match: 6. The CDR3 DNA follows: TGCGCCAGCTCTGACAGGGCACATGGCTACACCTTC. This codes for CASSDRAHGYTF.

The chain employs TRBV11-3 and TRBJ2-5, with 7 bases identical to TRBD1. Germline CDR1 reads SGHNT; CDR2 reads YENEEA. V lost 1 base and J lost 2; bases outside the gene matches: 1. The CDR3 extends over 14 amino acids. CDR3 sequence reads: CASSLGGQQETQYF. The CDR3 coding sequence is TGTGCCAGCAGCTTAGGGGGACAGCAAGAGACCCAGTACTTC.

This clone was observed a single time. This chain uses TRBV18 with TRBJ1-6, with D perhaps matching TRBD1 (6 bases). The CDR3 consists of 12 residues. V dropped 2 bases and J dropped 12 bases, with 8 bases sitting between them. Germline lookup yields CDR1 KGHSH and CDR2 LQKENI. The CDR3 reads CASSPTGKPLHF. DNA for the CDR3: TGTGCCAGCTCACCAACAGGGAAACCCCTCCACTTT.

This chain joins TRBV19 and TRBJ1-5, with 8 bases fitting TRBD1. CDR3 length equals 13 residues. Germline CDR1 LNHDA, CDR2 SQIVND (reference sequence). Losses at the gene ends were 10 bases for V and 0 bases for J; bases not matched to a gene: 2. The chain's CDR3 is CATGQGSNQPQHF. The CDR3 DNA is TGTGCCACTGGACAGGGTAGCAATCAGCCCCAGCATTTT.